What follows are 10 T cell receptor beta chains derived from one specimen sequenced in a study of cytomegalovirus exposure and HLA in healthy donors. Use of 60 Vbeta and 13 Jbeta primers characterized the PCR. Repertoires were generated with immunoSEQ multiplex PCR, while TCRdb's copy carries only in-frame clones and drops some. The top ten hold more than 1.5% of the sample, which has around 170,000 clones, around 76% seen once. What was sequenced was PBMCs. Every receptor here comes from a man aged 40-49 years in good health and CMV-seronegative.

The chain couples TRBV7-3 to TRBJ2-1, with TRBD2 identical over 13 bases. Germline V CDR1 and CDR2: SGHTA, FQGTGA. Trimming took 4 bases from V and 6 from J; bases not matched to a gene: 3. This CDR3 contains 15 residues. The CDR3 nucleotides are TGTGCCAGCAGCTCAACTAGCGGGGGGGCCAATGAGCAGTTCTTC. Amino acids: CASSSTSGGANEQFF. Using reference TRBV7-3 and TRBJ2-1 for the parts outside the CDR3, the full variable domain is GAGVSQTPSNKVTEKGKYVELRCDPISGHTALYWYRQSLGQGPEFLIYFQGTGAADDSGLPNDRFFAVRPEGSVSTLKIQRTERGDSAVYLCASSSTSGGANEQFFGPGTRLTVL.

The chain has TRBV11-2 and TRBJ2-5; 7 positions agree with TRBD2. Germline V CDR1 and CDR2: SGHAT, FQNNGV. Losses at the gene ends were 5 bases for V and 3 bases for J; bases not matched to a gene: 12. The CDR3 is made up of 16 amino acids. CDR3 amino acids: CASSPKGWGGEETQYF. Here the CDR3 DNA reads TGTGCCAGCAGCCCGAAGGGATGGGGGGGGGAAGAGACCCAGTACTTC.

In DNA, the CDR3 is TGTGCCAGCAGGCCATACAGGGAAGCATATAATGAAAAACTGTTTTTT. Translated: CASRPYREAYNEKLFF. The chain is built from TRBV27 and TRBJ1-4; possibly TRBD1 for D (6 bases). This CDR3 region has 16 residues. Per the germline V gene, CDR1 is MNHEY and CDR2 is SMNVEV (reference sequence). Deletions cut 6 bases from V and 4 bases from J, with 18 bases between.

The rearrangement uses TRBV6-5 and TRBJ2-7, with 7 bases that match TRBD2. This CDR3 has 13 residues. V gave up 2 bases and J gave up 2 bases; unmatched junction bases: 0. Looked up from germline, CDR1 is MNHEY and CDR2 is SVGAGI. The CDR3 region is CASSYGTTYEQYF. CDR3 in DNA: TGTGCCAGCAGTTACGGGACTACCTACGAGCAGTACTTC.

The chain links TRBV7-2 to TRBJ1-3; D call uncertain. Germline V lookup: CDR1 SGHTA, CDR2 FQGNSA. V lost 0 bases and J 0 bases, leaving 12 bases between the germline ends. The CDR3 is made up of 17 amino acids. CDR3 sequence: CASSLALVGSSGNTIYF. DNA for the CDR3: TGTGCCAGCAGCTTAGCGCTAGTCGGCAGCTCTGGAAACACCATATATTTT.

J is TRBJ2-2 and V is TRBV2; D is perhaps TRBD2 (6 bases). Germline CDR1 SNHLY, CDR2 FYNNEI. V was shortened by 4 bases and J by 6 bases, with 12 bases between the two germline ends. The CDR3 contains 14 residues. The CDR3: CASSVGGSAGELFF. Here the CDR3 DNA reads TGTGCCAGCAGTGTTGGAGGGTCAGCCGGGGAGCTGTTTTTT.

The rearrangement links TRBV7-3 to TRBJ2-3; no reliable D call. This CDR3 spans 16 amino acids. Germline CDR1 SGHTA, CDR2 FQGTGA. The V end lost 0 bases, the J end lost 0 bases, and 10 bases lay between the germline ends. In nucleotides, the CDR3 is TGTGCCAGCAGCTTAACTGGAGATACTAGCACAGATACGCAGTATTTT. This codes for CASSLTGDTSTDTQYF.

The chain employs TRBV14 and TRBJ2-7; TRBD2 might be the D (5 bases). Germline V gene data show CDR1 as SGHDN and CDR2 as FVKESK. This CDR3 comprises 13 residues. Trimming removed 4 bases at V and 1 base at J, with 8 bases between. CDR3 sequence reads: CASSPPGSYEQYF. DNA of the CDR3: TGTGCCAGCAGCCCTCCGGGGTCCTACGAGCAGTACTTC. Combining the CDR3 with reference TRBV14 and TRBJ2-7 gives the whole variable domain EAGVTQFPSHSVIEKGQTVTLRCDPISGHDNLYWYRRVMGKEIKFLLHFVKESKQDESGMPNNRFLAERTGGTYSTLKVQPAELEDSGVYFCASSPPGSYEQYFGPGTRLTVT.

For the CDR3, the DNA is TGTGCCACTAGTTTACAAGAGACCCAGTACTTC. This codes for CATSLQETQYF. The V gene is TRBV10-3, the J gene TRBJ2-5, with unresolved D. V was pared by 10 bases and J by 2 bases, with 8 bases between. The CDR3 totals 11 residues. CDR1 ENHRY and CDR2 SYGVKD come from the germline V gene.

This chain joins TRBV28 and TRBJ1-2, with 9 bases lining up with TRBD1. The J segment lost 8 bases and the V segment lost 5 bases, leaving 12 bases of the junction unmatched. This CDR3 has 15 residues. Germline assignment: CDR1 MDHEN and CDR2 SYDVKM. CDR3 in amino acids: CASSVPGTGKGGYTF. Written as DNA, the CDR3 is TGTGCCAGCAGTGTCCCCGGGACAGGGAAGGGGGGCTACACCTTC.